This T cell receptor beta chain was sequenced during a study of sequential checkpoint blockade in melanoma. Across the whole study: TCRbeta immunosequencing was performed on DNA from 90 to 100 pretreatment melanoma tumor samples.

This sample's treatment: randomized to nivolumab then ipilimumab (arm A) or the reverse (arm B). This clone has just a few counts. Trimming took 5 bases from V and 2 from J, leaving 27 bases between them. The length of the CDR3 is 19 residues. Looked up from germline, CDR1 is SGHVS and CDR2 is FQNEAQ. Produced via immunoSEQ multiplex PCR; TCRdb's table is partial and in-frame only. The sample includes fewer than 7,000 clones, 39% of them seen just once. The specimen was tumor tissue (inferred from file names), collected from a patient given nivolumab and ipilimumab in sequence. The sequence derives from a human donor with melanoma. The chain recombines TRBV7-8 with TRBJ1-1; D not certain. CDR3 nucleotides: TGTGCCAGCAGCGCAAGCCCAATGGTCCGAAATCAACCAAACACTGAAGCTTTCTTT. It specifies CASSASPMVRNQPNTEAFF.